Listed below are T cell receptor beta chains from one sample, sequenced in a study of cytomegalovirus exposure and HLA in healthy donors. The protocol was immunoSEQ multiplex PCR, while the TCRdb copy is restricted to in-frame clones and leaves out a portion. The sample includes some 76,000 clones. Sequencing was carried out using PBMCs. These receptors all come from a boy aged 5-17 years in good health and CMV-seronegative. Each CDR3 is given with its conserved first and last residue. D genes are given only for firm matches.

V: TRBV6-5
D: -
J: TRBJ1-3
CDR3: CASRMTQGSGNTIYF
DNA: TGTGCCAGCAGGATGACGCAGGGCTCTGGAAACACCATATATTTT

V: TRBV14
D: -
J: TRBJ2-3
CDR3: CASSRGWLADTQYF
DNA: TGTGCCAGCAGCCGAGGATGGTTGGCAGATACGCAGTATTTT

V: TRBV27
D: -
J: TRBJ2-7
CDR3: CASSLGGYEQYF
DNA: TGTGCCAGCAGCCTCGGAGGATACGAGCAGTACTTC

V: TRBV30
D: TRBD1
J: TRBJ1-4
CDR3: CAWSRMRGQGAEKLFF
DNA: TGTGCCTGGAGTCGGATGAGAGGGCAGGGGGCTGAAAAACTGTTTTTT